This T cell receptor beta chain came from a study of blood T cell repertoires in COVID-19. TCRdb keeps only in-frame clones here, not all; method: immunoSEQ multiplex PCR. Here the sample spans fewer than 350,000 clones, 88% being singletons. In assigning cohorts, the study relied on participant-reported clinical history. There are 14 residues in the CDR3. Germline CDR1 and CDR2: SGHNT and YYREEE (reference sequence). With 3 bases clipped from V and 5 bases from J, the junction kept 6 bases outside the gene matches. This TCR came from a woman aged 60-75 years in a cohort exposed to, infected with or recovered from COVID-19 (not recorded which). The chain combines TRBV5-4 with TRBJ2-7; 9 bases line up with TRBD1. The sequenced sample consisted of PBMCs or T cells enriched from blood (not recorded which). In DNA, the CDR3 is TGTGCCAGCAGCTCCTGGGACAGGGACAACGAGCAGTACTTC. Translation: CASSSWDRDNEQYF. Supplemented by reference TRBV5-4 and TRBJ2-7, the full variable domain reads ETGVTQSPTHLIKTRGQQVTLRCSSQSGHNTVSWYQQALGQGPQFIFQYYREEENGRGNFPPRFSGLQFPNYSSELNVNALELDDSALYLCASSSWDRDNEQYFGPGTRLTVT.